The source of this TCR beta chain is a study of shared clonotypes between healthy human individuals. Study-wide background: Researchers assigned three CD4 naive, three CD4 memory, two CD8 naive and one CD8 memory plate to each donor.

Findings and caveats of the study: Generally, estimated richness proved larger in naive subsets than it did in memory subsets.

Naive CD8 cells, CD45RO-negative and positively selected for CCR7, excluded terminally differentiated effector memory CD45RA+ cells. Free of recent acute infections or vaccinations, the donors were healthy HIV-negative adults. This clone was recorded once. The antigen remains undetermined. The test was conducted at deep level. Method: immunoSEQ multiplex PCR; TCRdb's copy keeps in-frame clones and lacks some. Of under 700,000 clones in the sample, 90% to 95% were seen once. V lost 3 bases to trimming and J lost 7 bases, with 11 bases between them. The germline V gene has CDR1 SGDLS and CDR2 YYNGEE. This CDR3 is built from 13 residues.

Sample: naive CD8+ T cells sorted from blood. This sequence joins TRBV9 and TRBJ2-1; a possible D gene is TRBD2 (5 bases). This clonotype was sampled from a woman younger than 45 in good health. CDR3 coding DNA: TGTGCCAGCAGCGCGCCCCGGAGGAATGAGCAGTTCTTC. Amino acids: CASSAPRRNEQFF.